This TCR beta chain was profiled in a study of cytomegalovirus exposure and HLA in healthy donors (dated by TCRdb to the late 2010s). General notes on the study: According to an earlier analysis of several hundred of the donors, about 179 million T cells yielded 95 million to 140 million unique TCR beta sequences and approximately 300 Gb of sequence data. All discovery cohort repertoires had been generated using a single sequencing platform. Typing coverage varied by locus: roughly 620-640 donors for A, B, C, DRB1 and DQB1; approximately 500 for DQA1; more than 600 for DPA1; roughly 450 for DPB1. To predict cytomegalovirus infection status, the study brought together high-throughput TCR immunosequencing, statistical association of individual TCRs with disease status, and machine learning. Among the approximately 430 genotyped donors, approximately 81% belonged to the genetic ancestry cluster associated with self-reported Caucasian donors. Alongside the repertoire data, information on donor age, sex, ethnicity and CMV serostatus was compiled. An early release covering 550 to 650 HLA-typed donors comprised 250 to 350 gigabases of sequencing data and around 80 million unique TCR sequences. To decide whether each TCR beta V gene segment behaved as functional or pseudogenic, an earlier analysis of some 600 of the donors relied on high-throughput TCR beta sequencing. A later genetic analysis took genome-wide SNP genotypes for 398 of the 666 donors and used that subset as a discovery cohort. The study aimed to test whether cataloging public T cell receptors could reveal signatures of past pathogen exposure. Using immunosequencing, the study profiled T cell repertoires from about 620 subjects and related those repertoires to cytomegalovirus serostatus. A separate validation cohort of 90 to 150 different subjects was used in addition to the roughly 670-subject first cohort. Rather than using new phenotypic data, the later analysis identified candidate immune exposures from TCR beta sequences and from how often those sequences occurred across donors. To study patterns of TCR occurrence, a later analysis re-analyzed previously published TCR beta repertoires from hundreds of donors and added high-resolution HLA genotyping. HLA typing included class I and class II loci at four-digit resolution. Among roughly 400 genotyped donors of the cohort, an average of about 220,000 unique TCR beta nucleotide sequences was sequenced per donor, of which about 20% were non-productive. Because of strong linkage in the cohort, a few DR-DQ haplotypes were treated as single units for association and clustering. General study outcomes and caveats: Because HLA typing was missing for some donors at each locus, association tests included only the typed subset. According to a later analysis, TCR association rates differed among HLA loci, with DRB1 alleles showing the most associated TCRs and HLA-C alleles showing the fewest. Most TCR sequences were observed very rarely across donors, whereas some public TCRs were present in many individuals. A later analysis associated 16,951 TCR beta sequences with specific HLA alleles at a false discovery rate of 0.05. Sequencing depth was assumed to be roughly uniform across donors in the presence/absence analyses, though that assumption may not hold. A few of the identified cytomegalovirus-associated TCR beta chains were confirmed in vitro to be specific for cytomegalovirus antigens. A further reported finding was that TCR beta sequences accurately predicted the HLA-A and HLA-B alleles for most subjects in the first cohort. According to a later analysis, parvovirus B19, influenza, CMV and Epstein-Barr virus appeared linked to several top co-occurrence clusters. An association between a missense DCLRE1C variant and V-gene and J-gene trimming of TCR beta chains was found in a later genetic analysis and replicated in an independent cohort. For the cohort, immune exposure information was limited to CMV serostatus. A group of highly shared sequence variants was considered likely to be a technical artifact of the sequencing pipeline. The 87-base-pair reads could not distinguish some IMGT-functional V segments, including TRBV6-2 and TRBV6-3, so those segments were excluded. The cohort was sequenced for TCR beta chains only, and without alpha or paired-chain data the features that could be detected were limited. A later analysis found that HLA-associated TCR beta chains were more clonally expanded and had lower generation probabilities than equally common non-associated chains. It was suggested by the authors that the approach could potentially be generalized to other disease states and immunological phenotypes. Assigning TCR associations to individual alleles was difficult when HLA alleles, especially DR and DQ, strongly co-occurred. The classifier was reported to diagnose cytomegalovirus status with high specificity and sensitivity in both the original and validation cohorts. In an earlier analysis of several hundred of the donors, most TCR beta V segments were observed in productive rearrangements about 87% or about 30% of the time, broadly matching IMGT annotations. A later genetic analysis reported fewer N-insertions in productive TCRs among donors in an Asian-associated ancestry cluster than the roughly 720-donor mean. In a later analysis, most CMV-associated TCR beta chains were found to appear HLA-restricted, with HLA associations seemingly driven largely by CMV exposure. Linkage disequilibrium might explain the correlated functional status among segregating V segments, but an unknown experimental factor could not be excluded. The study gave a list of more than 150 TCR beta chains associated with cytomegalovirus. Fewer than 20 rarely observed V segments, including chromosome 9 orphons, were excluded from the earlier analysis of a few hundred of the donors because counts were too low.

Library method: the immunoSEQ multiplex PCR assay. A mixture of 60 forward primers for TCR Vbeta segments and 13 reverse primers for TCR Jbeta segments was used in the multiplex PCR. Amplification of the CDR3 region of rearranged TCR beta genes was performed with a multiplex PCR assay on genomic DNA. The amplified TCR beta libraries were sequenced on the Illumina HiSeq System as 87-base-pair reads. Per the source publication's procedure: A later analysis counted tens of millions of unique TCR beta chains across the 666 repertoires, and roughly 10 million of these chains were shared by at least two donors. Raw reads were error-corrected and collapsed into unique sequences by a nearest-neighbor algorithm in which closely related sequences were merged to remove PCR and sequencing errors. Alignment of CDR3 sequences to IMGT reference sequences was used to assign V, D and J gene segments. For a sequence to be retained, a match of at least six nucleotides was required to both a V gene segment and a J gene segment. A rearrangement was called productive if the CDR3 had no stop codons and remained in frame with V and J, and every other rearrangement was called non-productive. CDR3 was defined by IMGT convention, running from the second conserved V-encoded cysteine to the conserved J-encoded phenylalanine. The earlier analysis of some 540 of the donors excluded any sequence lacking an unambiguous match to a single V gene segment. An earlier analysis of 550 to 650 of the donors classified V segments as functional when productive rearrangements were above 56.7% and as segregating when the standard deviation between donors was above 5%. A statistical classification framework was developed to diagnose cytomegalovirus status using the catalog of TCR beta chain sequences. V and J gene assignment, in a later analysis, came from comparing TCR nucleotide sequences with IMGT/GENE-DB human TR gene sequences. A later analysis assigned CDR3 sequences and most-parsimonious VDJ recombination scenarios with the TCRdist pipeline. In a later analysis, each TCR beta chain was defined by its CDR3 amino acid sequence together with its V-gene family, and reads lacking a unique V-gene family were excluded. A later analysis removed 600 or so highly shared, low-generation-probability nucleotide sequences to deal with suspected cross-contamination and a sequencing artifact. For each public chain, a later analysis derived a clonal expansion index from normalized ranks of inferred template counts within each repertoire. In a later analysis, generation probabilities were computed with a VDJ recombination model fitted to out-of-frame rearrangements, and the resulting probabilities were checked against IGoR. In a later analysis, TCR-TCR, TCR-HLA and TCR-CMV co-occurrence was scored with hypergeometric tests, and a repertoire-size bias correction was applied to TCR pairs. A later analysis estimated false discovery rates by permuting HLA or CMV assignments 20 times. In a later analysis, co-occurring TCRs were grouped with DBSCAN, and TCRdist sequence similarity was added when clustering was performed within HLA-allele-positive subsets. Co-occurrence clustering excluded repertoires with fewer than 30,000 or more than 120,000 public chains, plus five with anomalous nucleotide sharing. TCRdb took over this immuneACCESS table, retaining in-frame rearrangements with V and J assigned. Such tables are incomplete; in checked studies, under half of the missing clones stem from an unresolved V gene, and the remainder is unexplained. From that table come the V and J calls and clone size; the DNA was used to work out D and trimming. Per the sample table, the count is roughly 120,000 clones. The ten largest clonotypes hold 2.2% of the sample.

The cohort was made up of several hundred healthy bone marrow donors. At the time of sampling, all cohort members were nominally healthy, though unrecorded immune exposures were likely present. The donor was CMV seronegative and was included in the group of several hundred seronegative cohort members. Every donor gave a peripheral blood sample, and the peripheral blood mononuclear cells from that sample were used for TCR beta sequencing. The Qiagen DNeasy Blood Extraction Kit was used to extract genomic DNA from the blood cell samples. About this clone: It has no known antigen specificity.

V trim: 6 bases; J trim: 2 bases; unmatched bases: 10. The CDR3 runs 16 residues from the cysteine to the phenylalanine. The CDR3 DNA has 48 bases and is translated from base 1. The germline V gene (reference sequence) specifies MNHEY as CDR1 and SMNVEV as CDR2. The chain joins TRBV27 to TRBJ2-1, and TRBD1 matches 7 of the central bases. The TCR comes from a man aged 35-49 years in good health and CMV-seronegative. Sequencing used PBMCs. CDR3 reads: CASSTPRDSTYNEQFF. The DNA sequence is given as TGTGCCAGCAGCACCCCTCGGGACAGCACCTACAATGAGCAGTTCTTC.